The count of the clone carrying this T cell receptor beta chain is one. This sample was included in a study of control samples from healthy donors and cancer patients. This table comes from immunoSEQ multiplex PCR, and its TCRdb copy is limited to in-frame clones, with some not included. Altogether 74,000 or so clones are present, 75% to 90% being singletons, with the ten largest covering roughly 7%. Germline V gives CDR1 SGHRS, CDR2 YFSETQ. This CDR3 region has 17 residues. V lost 1 base, J lost 5 bases, and 12 bases stayed unmatched. The sequence derives from a man in his fifties or sixties in good health. Sequencing input: blood. The chain uses TRBV5-1 and TRBJ2-5; TRBD1 aligns across 9 bases. CDR3 nucleotides: TGCGCCAGCAGCTTGTTAGTCCTGGGACAGGGCGAGGAGACCCAGTACTTC. Protein: CASSLLVLGQGEETQYF.